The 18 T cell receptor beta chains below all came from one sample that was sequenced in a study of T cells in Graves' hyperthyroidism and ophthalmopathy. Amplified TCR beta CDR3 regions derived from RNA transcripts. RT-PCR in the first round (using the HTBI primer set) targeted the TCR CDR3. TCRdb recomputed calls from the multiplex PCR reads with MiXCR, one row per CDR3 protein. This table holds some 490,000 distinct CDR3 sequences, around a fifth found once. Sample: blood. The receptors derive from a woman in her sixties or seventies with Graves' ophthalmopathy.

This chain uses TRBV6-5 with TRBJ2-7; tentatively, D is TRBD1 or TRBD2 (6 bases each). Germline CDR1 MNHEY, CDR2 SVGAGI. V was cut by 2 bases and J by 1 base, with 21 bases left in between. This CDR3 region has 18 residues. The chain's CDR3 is CASSYGGSQGSISYEQYF. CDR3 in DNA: TGTGCCAGCAGTTACGGAGGGTCACAGGGATCGATTTCCTACGAGCAGTACTTC.

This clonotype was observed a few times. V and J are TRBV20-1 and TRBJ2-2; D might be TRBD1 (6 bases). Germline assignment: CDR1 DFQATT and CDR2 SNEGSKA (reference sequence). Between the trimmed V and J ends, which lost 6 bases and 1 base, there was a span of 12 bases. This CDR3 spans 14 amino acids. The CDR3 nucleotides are TGCAGTGCCCCCGGCAGGGGGAACACCGGGGAGCTGTTTTTT. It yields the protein CSAPGRGNTGELFF.

This chain's CDR3 is CASSLWTGLDEQYF. DNA for the CDR3: TGTGCCAGCAGTTTGTGGACAGGGCTCGACGAGCAGTACTTC. This chain links TRBV12-3 or TRBV12-4 with TRBJ2-7; TRBD1 matches at 8 bases. CDR3 size: 14 residues. Trimming took 3 bases from V and 5 from J; bases not matched to a gene: 6.

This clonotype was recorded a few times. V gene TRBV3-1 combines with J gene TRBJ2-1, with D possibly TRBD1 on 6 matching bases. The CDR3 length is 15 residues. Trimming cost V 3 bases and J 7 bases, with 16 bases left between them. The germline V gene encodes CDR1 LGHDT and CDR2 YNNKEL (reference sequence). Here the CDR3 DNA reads TGTGCCAGCAGCCAGGGGGCCGGGATGACGAATGAGCAGTTCTTC. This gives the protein CASSQGAGMTNEQFF.

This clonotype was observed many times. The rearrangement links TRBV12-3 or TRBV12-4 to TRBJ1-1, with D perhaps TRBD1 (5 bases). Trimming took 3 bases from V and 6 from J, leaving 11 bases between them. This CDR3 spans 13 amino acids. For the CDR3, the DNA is TGTGCCAGCAGTTTCGCGGGGCAAGCTGAAGCTTTCTTT. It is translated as CASSFAGQAEAFF.

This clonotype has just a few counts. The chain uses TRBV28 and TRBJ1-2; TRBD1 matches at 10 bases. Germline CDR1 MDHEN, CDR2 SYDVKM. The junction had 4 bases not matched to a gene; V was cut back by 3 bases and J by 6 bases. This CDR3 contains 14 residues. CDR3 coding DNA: TGTGCCAGCAGTTTTAGGACAGGGGGAAATGGCTACACCTTC. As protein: CASSFRTGGNGYTF.

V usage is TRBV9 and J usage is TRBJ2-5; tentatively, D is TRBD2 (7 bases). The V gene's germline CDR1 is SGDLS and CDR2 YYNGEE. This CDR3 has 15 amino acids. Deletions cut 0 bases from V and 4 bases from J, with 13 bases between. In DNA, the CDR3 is TGTGCCAGCAGCGTAGACGGGGGGCTAGGAGAGACCCAGTACTTC. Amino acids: CASSVDGGLGETQYF.

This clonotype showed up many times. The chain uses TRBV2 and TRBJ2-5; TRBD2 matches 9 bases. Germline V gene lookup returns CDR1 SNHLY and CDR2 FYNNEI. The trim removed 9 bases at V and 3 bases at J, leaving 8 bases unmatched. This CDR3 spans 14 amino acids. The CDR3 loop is CASQFAGGEETQYF. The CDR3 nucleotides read TGTGCCAGTCAATTCGCGGGGGGGGAAGAGACCCAGTACTTC.

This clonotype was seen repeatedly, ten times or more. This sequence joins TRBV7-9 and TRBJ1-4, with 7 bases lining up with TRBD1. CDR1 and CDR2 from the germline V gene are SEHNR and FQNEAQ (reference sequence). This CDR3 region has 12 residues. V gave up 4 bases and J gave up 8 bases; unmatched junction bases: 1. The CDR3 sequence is CASSSRGEKLFF. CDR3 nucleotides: TGTGCCAGCAGCTCCAGGGGGGAAAAACTGTTTTTT.

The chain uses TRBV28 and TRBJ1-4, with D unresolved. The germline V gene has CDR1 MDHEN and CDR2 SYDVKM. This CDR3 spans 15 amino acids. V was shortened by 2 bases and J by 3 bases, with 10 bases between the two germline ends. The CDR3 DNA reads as TGTGCCAGCAGTTTAGGAGTTAGGTCTAATGAAAAACTGTTTTTT. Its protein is CASSLGVRSNEKLFF.

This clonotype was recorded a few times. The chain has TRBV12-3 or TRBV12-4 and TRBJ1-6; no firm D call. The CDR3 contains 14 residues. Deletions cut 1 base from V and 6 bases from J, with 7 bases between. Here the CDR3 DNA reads TGTGCCAGCAGTTTAGGCAGGCGTAATTCACCCCTCCACTTT. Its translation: CASSLGRRNSPLHF.

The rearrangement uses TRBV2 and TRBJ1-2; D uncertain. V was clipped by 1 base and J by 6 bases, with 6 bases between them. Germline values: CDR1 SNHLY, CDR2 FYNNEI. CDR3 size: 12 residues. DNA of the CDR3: TGTGCCAGCAGTGAAGTTAAGGATGGCTACACCTTC. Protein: CASSEVKDGYTF.

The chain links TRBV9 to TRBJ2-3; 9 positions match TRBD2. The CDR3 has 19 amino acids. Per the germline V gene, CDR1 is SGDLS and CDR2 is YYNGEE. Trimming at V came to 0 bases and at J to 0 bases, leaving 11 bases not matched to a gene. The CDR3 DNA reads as TGTGCCAGCAGCGTAGAAGTAGGTAGCGGGAGATGGAGCACAGATACGCAGTATTTT. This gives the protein CASSVEVGSGRWSTDTQYF.

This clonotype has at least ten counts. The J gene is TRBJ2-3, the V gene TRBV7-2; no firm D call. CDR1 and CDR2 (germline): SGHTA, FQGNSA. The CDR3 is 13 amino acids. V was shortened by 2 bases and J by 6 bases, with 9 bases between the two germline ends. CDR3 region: CASSLPPRDTQYF. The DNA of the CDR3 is TGTGCCAGCAGCTTACCACCTCGGGATACGCAGTATTTT.

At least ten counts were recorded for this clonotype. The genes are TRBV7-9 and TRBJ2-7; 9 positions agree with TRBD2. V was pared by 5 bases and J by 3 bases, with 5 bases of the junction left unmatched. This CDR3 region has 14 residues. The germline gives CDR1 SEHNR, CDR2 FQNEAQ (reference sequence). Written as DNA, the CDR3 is TGTGCCAGCAGCGGCGCGGGGGGGGGCTACGAGCAGTACTTC. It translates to CASSGAGGGYEQYF.

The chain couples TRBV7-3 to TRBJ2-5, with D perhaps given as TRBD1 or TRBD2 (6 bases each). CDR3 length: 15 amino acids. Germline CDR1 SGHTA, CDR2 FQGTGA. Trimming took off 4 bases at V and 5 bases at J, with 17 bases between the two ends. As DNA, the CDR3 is TGTGCCAGCAGCTCCCAGGGCAGGGGAGGTGAGACCCAGTACTTC. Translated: CASSSQGRGGETQYF.

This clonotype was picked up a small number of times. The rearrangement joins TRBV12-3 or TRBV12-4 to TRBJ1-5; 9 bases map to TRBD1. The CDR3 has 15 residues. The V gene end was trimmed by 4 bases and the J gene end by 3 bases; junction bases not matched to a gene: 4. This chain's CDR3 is CASSSGTGFNQPQHF. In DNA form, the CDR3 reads TGTGCCAGCAGTTCGGGGACAGGGTTCAATCAGCCCCAGCATTTT.

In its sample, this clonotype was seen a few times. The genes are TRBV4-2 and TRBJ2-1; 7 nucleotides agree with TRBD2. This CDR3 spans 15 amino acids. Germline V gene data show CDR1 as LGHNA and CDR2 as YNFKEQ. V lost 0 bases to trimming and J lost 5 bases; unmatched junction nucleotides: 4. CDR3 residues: CASSQEAGTNNEQFF. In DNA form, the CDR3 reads TGTGCCAGCAGCCAAGAGGCAGGGACTAACAATGAGCAGTTCTTC.